The 17 T cell receptor beta chains in this list originate from one sample, sequenced in a study of T cells in localized non-small cell lung cancer. Data came from immunoSEQ multiplex PCR; TCRdb stores just in-frame clones and leaves some out. The table lists just under 6,500 clones, approximately 16% of them singletons. Sequenced here: normal lung tissue next to the tumor, sampled before any cancer treatment. Every receptor here comes from a male donor at least 60 years old with stage II squamous cell lung carcinoma.

In its sample, this clone was seen a few times. The rearrangement links TRBV15 to TRBJ2-2, with D tentatively TRBD1 (6 bases). Trimming shortened V by 5 bases and J by 5 bases, and 12 bases separated the two germline ends. CDR1 and CDR2 (germline): LNHNV, YYDKDF (reference sequence). The CDR3 has 14 amino acids. CDR3 amino acids: CATSGITGTGELFF. The CDR3 DNA follows: TGTGCCACCAGCGGAATAACAGGGACCGGGGAGCTGTTTTTT.

CDR3 residues: CASSQVGGLGTGELFF. CDR3 bases: TGTGCCAGCAGCCAAGTTGGGGGGCTTGGCACCGGGGAGCTGTTTTTT. The V gene is TRBV14, the J gene TRBJ2-2, with D perhaps being TRBD1 or TRBD2 (6 bases each). The CDR3 totals 16 residues. V was pared by 1 base and J by 4 bases, with 13 bases between. The germline V gene has CDR1 SGHDN and CDR2 FVKESK.

This clone was counted a single time. CDR3: CASTGLRAGSTDTQYF. The CDR3 region has the DNA TGTGCCAGTACCGGCCTAAGGGCGGGGAGCACAGATACGCAGTATTTT. The chain links TRBV19 to TRBJ2-3; weak D call: TRBD2 (6 bases). The CDR3 has 16 residues. V dropped 7 bases and J dropped 0 bases, with 17 bases sitting between them. Germline loops: CDR1 LNHDA, CDR2 SQIVND (reference sequence).

CDR3 sequence reads: CASSPTSATEKLFF. CDR3 bases: TGTGCCAGCTCACCGACTTCAGCTACTGAAAAACTGTTTTTT. The V and J genes are TRBV18 and TRBJ1-4; D remains unclear. The V gene lost 3 bases and the J gene lost 7 bases, with 12 bases spanning the gap. Germline CDR1 KGHSH, CDR2 LQKENI. This CDR3 region has 14 residues. The full variable domain, in which reference TRBV18 and TRBJ1-4 provide the parts outside the CDR3, is NAGVMQNPRHLVRRRGQEARLRCSPMKGHSHVYWYRQLPEEGLKFMVYLQKENIIDESGMPKERFSAEFPKEGPSILRIQQVVRGDSAAYFCASSPTSATEKLFFGSGTQLSVL.

This clone came up once. J is TRBJ2-7 and V is TRBV15, with D perhaps TRBD2 (5 bases). Trimming shortened V by 0 bases and J by 0 bases, and 9 bases separated the two germline ends. Germline loops: CDR1 LNHNV, CDR2 YYDKDF (reference sequence). The CDR3 has 15 amino acids. The CDR3 sequence is CATSRDPGNSYEQYF. CDR3 sequence (DNA): TGTGCCACCAGCAGAGATCCGGGAAACTCCTACGAGCAGTACTTC.

A few counts support this clone. V usage is TRBV4-1 and J usage is TRBJ2-3; 11 nucleotides match TRBD2. The V gene end was trimmed by 1 base and the J gene end by 4 bases; junction bases not matched to a gene: 7. There are 17 residues in the CDR3. Per the germline V gene, CDR1 is MGHRA and CDR2 is YSYEKL. CDR3 in DNA: TGCGCCAGCAGCCAAGGCGTAGCGGGAGGGCCCGCAGATACGCAGTATTTT. Translation: CASSQGVAGGPADTQYF.

The chain recombines TRBV19 with TRBJ2-1; D is possibly TRBD1 (6 bases). The CDR3 contains 16 residues. Trimming cost V 6 bases and J 0 bases, with 15 bases left between them. Germline loops: CDR1 LNHDA, CDR2 SQIVND (reference sequence). The CDR3 coding sequence is TGTGCCAGTAGCCCCGGGACACGGCCCTCCTACAATGAGCAGTTCTTC. It encodes CASSPGTRPSYNEQFF.

This clone is medium-sized in the sample. The V and J genes are TRBV1 and TRBJ1-4; the listed D gene, TRBD1, was not tested against the DNA. TRBV1 is a known pseudogene. The CDR3 length is 16 residues. CDR3 protein: CASSLSTGGDSHKLFF. The CDR3, as DNA: TGCGCCAGCAGCCTTTCTACAGGGGGCGATTCTCACAAACTGTTTTTT.

This clone turned up a few times. The gene calls are TRBV9 and TRBJ2-4; TRBD1 is a possible D gene (6 bases). The CDR3 totals 15 residues. The V and J ends lost 7 bases and 0 bases respectively, with 14 bases between them. CDR1 SGDLS and CDR2 YYNGEE come from the germline V gene. The CDR3 is CASAPDSLAKNIQYF. The CDR3 nucleotides read TGTGCCAGCGCCCCGGACAGTTTAGCCAAAAACATTCAGTACTTC.

In this sample, this clone turned up a few times. The V and J genes are TRBV6-8 and TRBJ1-6, with D uncertain. The germline V gene has CDR1 MNHGY and CDR2 SAAAGT. With 5 bases removed from V and 7 bases from J, the gap between germline ends came to 12 bases. The CDR3 sequence is 14 residues long. CDR3 residues: CASSRISGNSPLHF. The CDR3 region has the DNA TGTGCCAGCAGTCGGATTTCGGGAAATTCACCCCTCCACTTT.

The chain carries TRBV9 and TRBJ1-4; tentative D call: TRBD1 (5 bases). The CDR3 spans 12 residues. Trimming removed 3 bases from V and 10 bases from J, with 10 bases in between. Per the germline V gene, CDR1 is SGDLS and CDR2 is YYNGEE. The CDR3 loop is CASSGHQGKLFF. CDR3 in DNA: TGTGCCAGCAGCGGCCATCAGGGAAAACTGTTTTTT. Filled out from reference TRBV9 and TRBJ1-4, the complete variable domain reads DSGVTQTPKHLITATGQRVTLRCSPRSGDLSVYWYQQSLDQGLQFLIQYYNGEERAKGNILERFSAQQFPDLHSELNLSSLELGDSALYFCASSGHQGKLFFGSGTQLSVL.

This CDR3 reads CASSESPGETQYF. For the CDR3, the DNA is TGCGCCAGCAGTGAGTCTCCAGGAGAGACCCAGTACTTC. The chain employs TRBV10-2 and TRBJ2-5; the D is unclear. The germline V gene has CDR1 WSHSY and CDR2 SAAADI. There are 13 residues in the CDR3. With 0 bases removed from V and 4 bases from J, the gap between germline ends came to 6 bases.

In its sample, this clone was seen a few times. V gene TRBV6-8 combines with J gene TRBJ1-1; D is possibly TRBD1 (5 bases). CDR3 size: 13 residues. Germline V CDR1 and CDR2: MNHGY, SAAAGT. Trimming shortened V by 4 bases and J by 8 bases, and 14 bases separated the two germline ends. CDR3 sequence reads: CASSFLDNTEAFF. CDR3 DNA: TGTGCCAGCAGTTTCTTGGACAATACGGAAGCTTTCTTT.

The J gene is TRBJ2-1, the V gene TRBV5-1; TRBD1 might be the D (6 bases). V lost 0 bases, J lost 3 bases, and 10 bases lay in between. The CDR3 length is 15 residues. Germline V lookup: CDR1 SGHRS, CDR2 YFSETQ. The CDR3 reads CASSLAGDGYNEQFF. The CDR3 DNA reads TGCGCCAGCAGCTTGGCAGGGGACGGCTACAATGAGCAGTTCTTC. Filled out from reference TRBV5-1 and TRBJ2-1, the complete variable domain reads KAGVTQTPRYLIKTRGQQVTLSCSPISGHRSVSWYQQTPGQGLQFLFEYFSETQRNKGNFPGRFSGRQFSNSRSEMNVSTLELGDSALYLCASSLAGDGYNEQFFGPGTRLTVL.

The chain recombines TRBV6-1 with TRBJ1-2; D unclear. The ends were cut back, 1 base at V and 6 bases at J, with 15 bases in the middle. Germline V gene sequence: CDR1 MNHNS, CDR2 SASEGT. The CDR3 extends over 15 amino acids. The CDR3 bases are TGTGCCAGCAGTGAAGGCCCCGACCCGCGGAATGGCTACACCTTC. Residues: CASSEGPDPRNGYTF.

The V call is TRBV19, the J call TRBJ2-1; D is unresolved. V was trimmed by 2 bases and J by 0 bases, leaving 11 bases between them. CDR1 and CDR2 from the germline V gene are LNHDA and SQIVND (reference sequence). This CDR3 spans 16 amino acids. The CDR3: CASSIQRQSSYNEQFF. The CDR3 bases are TGTGCCAGTAGTATACAGCGCCAAAGCTCCTACAATGAGCAGTTCTTC.

J is TRBJ2-7 and V is TRBV11-3; a possible D gene is TRBD1 (6 bases). V was pared by 3 bases and J by 2 bases, with 11 bases between. The CDR3 runs 14 residues. Germline V gives CDR1 SGHNT, CDR2 YENEEA. The CDR3 region is CASSFRQATYEQYF. The CDR3 DNA reads TGTGCCAGCAGCTTCAGACAGGCCACCTACGAGCAGTACTTC.